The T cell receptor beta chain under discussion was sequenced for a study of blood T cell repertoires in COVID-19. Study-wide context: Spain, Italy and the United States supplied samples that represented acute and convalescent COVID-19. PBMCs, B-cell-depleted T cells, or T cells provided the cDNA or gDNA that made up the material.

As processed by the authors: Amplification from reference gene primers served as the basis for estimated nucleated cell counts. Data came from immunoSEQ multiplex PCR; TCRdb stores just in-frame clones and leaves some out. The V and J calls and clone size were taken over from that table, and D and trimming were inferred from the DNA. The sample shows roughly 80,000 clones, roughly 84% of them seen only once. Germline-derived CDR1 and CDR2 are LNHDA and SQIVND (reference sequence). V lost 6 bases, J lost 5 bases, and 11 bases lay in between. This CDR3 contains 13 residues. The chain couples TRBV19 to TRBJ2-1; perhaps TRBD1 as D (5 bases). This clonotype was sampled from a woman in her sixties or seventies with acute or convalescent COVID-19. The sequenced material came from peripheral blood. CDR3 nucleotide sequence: TGTGCCAGTAGCCCAGACAGTAACAATGAGCAGTTCTTC. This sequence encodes CASSPDSNNEQFF.